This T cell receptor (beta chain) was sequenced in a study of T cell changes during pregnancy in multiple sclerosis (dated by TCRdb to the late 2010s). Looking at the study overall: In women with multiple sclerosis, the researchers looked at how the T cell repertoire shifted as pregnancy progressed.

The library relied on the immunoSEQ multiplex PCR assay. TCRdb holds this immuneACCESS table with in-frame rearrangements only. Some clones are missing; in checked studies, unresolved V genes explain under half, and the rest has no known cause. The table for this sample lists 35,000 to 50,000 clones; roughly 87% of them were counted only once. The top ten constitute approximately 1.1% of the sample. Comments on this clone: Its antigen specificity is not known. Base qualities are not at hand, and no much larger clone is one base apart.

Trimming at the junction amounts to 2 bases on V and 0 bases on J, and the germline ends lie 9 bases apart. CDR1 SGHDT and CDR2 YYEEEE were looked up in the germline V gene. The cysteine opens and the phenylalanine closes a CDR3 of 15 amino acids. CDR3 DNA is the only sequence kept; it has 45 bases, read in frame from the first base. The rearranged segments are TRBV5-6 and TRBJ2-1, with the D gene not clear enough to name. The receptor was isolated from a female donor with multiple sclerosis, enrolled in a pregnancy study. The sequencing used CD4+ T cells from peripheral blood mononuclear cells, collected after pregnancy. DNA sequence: TGTGCCAGCAGCTTCCCGAGATTCTCCTACAATGAGCAGTTCTTC. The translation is CASSFPRFSYNEQFF.